These 5 T cell receptor beta chains were all obtained from the same sample, sequenced in a study of OX40 agonist ivuxolimab in advanced cancers. Library preparation employed the immunoSEQ multiplex PCR assay. TCRdb carries this immuneACCESS record with in-frame sequences only. Its versions omit some clonotypes, under half of them owing to an unresolved V gene in the studies checked, with the rest unexplained. The sample table lists about 98,000 clones, more than 85% of them with a count of one. 0.82% of the sample belongs to the ten largest clones. The sequenced sample was CD4+ or CD8+ T cells sorted from blood, obtained in a trial of the OX40 agonist ivuxolimab. These receptors all stem from an adult with an advanced solid tumor such as melanoma, head and neck, liver or kidney cancer.

The J gene is TRBJ2-3, the V gene TRBV5-4, with no clear D. V gave up 0 bases and J gave up 0 bases, with 14 bases separating them. The CDR3 runs 17 residues. Germline V CDR1 and CDR2: SGHNT, YYREEE (reference sequence). The CDR3 DNA reads TGTGCCAGCAGCTTGGCTCTTTTGGGAACCAGCACAGATACGCAGTATTTT. This sequence encodes CASSLALLGTSTDTQYF.

V gene TRBV10-3 combines with J gene TRBJ2-5; maybe TRBD2 (6 bases). In germline, CDR1 is ENHRY, CDR2 SYGVKD. Trimming stripped 5 bases from V and 2 bases from J, with 12 bases between. This CDR3 region has 14 residues. The CDR3 reads CAISSGVGQETQYF. The CDR3 nucleotides read TGTGCCATCAGTTCGGGAGTGGGTCAAGAGACCCAGTACTTC.

This clone appeared once. The J gene is TRBJ2-7, the V gene TRBV6-1; TRBD2 aligns across 15 bases. Unmatched junction bases numbered 5, after V lost 5 bases and J lost 6 bases. This CDR3 contains 15 residues. Germline CDR1 and CDR2: MNHNS and SASEGT. For the CDR3, the DNA is TGTGCCAGCAGTCCCCTGGGACTAGCGGGAGGCGAGCAGTACTTC. Translating it yields CASSPLGLAGGEQYF.

This sequence joins TRBV5-1 and TRBJ1-4; D not resolved. Germline V gives CDR1 SGHRS, CDR2 YFSETQ. The CDR3 is 15 residues long. With 0 bases removed from V and 6 bases from J, the gap between germline ends came to 12 bases. The CDR3 reads CASSLDGRGDEKLFF. The CDR3 coding sequence is TGCGCCAGCAGCTTGGACGGGCGCGGGGATGAAAAACTGTTTTTT.

The rearrangement uses TRBV2 and TRBJ2-1; no reliable D call. CDR3 length equals 15 residues. Germline V gene sequence: CDR1 SNHLY, CDR2 FYNNEI. The V gene lost 5 bases and the J gene lost 3 bases, with 14 bases spanning the gap. CDR3: CASSREDPLYNEQFF. CDR3 bases: TGTGCCAGCAGTAGAGAGGACCCGCTCTACAATGAGCAGTTCTTC. The full variable domain, its missing parts supplied by reference TRBV2 and TRBJ2-1, is EPEVTQTPSHQVTQMGQEVILRCVPISNHLYFYWYRQILGQKVEFLVSFYNNEISEKSEIFDDQFSVERPDGSNFTLKIRSTKLEDSAMYFCASSREDPLYNEQFFGPGTRLTVL.